This T cell receptor (beta chain) was retrieved from a study of metastatic and nonmetastatic thyroid tumors. TCRdb re-analyzed the PCR reads through MiXCR. The table has about 31,000 clones, roughly 19% seen once. All patients were treatment-naive before thyroid surgery. The V gene's germline CDR1 is MRHNA and CDR2 SNTAGT. The CDR3 extends over 13 amino acids. Trimming shortened V by 5 bases and J by 1 base, and 8 bases separated the two germline ends. The chain joins TRBV6-4 to TRBJ1-1; D uncertain. This TCR was sampled from a female donor with papillary thyroid cancer or a benign thyroid nodule (not recorded which). Some clones in this sample may be carry-over from other donors' samples. Sequencing was carried out using blood. CDR3 nucleotide sequence: TGTGCCAGCAGTATGGACGGGAACACTGAAGCTTTCTTT. Protein product: CASSMDGNTEAFF.